The rows below give T cell receptor beta chains drawn from one sample of a study of shared clonotypes between healthy human individuals. Using immunoSEQ multiplex PCR, the repertoire was profiled, and TCRdb retains in-frame clones only, with some absent. The table shows more than 450,000 clones, with less than 85% occurring only once. The sequencing sample was made of PBMCs. These receptors all stem from a middle-aged woman in good health. Some clones in this sample may be carry-over from other donors' samples. Each CDR3 is given with its conserved first and last residue. D genes are given only for firm matches.

d_gene: -; j_gene: TRBJ2-7; v_gene: TRBV10-3; CDR3aa: CAISEGRSYEQYF
d_gene: -; j_gene: TRBJ1-4; v_gene: TRBV30; CDR3aa: CAWSVGDEKLFF
d_gene: -; j_gene: TRBJ1-2; v_gene: TRBV9; CDR3aa: CASSVETHYGYTF
d_gene: TRBD2; j_gene: TRBJ2-1; v_gene: TRBV19; CDR3aa: CASSMTSGSSYNEQFF
d_gene: -; j_gene: TRBJ2-1; v_gene: TRBV7-2; CDR3aa: CASSRRGEQFF
d_gene: TRBD2; j_gene: TRBJ2-5; v_gene: TRBV11-2; CDR3aa: CASSPGLAGVQETQYF
d_gene: TRBD2; j_gene: TRBJ2-2; v_gene: TRBV19; CDR3aa: CASMVAGSLVGELFF
d_gene: -; j_gene: TRBJ2-3; v_gene: TRBV30; CDR3aa: CAWRLWDGTDTQYF
d_gene: TRBD2; j_gene: TRBJ2-1; v_gene: TRBV6-1; CDR3aa: CASSEEAGGPYEQFF
d_gene: TRBD2; j_gene: TRBJ2-7; v_gene: TRBV19; CDR3aa: CASSIALAGVYEQYF
d_gene: TRBD1; j_gene: TRBJ2-5; v_gene: TRBV18; CDR3aa: CASSQGTGEQETQYF
d_gene: -; j_gene: TRBJ2-1; v_gene: TRBV7-9; CDR3aa: CASSLGLAEYNEQFF
d_gene: -; j_gene: TRBJ1-1; v_gene: TRBV28; CDR3aa: CASSGGRTEAFF
d_gene: TRBD2; j_gene: TRBJ2-7; v_gene: TRBV7-2; CDR3aa: CASGAGPRYEQYF
d_gene: -; j_gene: -; v_gene: TRBV11-2; CDR3aa: CASSLVQLSYEQYF
d_gene: TRBD2; j_gene: TRBJ2-1; v_gene: TRBV4-3; CDR3aa: CASSPGLAGASHNEQFF
d_gene: TRBD2; j_gene: TRBJ2-7; v_gene: TRBV7-2; CDR3aa: CASSPTSGRSYEQYF
d_gene: TRBD1; j_gene: TRBJ2-7; v_gene: TRBV28; CDR3aa: CASRRAGQGSYEQYF
d_gene: TRBD1; j_gene: TRBJ1-4; v_gene: TRBV6-1; CDR3aa: CASSELTGASEKLFF
d_gene: -; j_gene: TRBJ1-1; v_gene: TRBV30; CDR3aa: CAWTKHTMNTEAFF
d_gene: -; j_gene: TRBJ2-2; v_gene: TRBV6-1; CDR3aa: CAISDTGGTGELFF
d_gene: -; j_gene: TRBJ2-2; v_gene: TRBV9; CDR3aa: CASSGTTVAAGELFF
d_gene: -; j_gene: TRBJ2-7; v_gene: TRBV9; CDR3aa: CASSVGRSRVYEQYF
d_gene: TRBD2; j_gene: TRBJ2-1; v_gene: TRBV9; CDR3aa: CASSPTGGGNEQFF